The rows below give T cell receptor beta chains drawn from one sample of a study of OX40 agonist ivuxolimab in advanced cancers. Profiled with immunoSEQ multiplex PCR; TCRdb holds only in-frame clones, not every one. The sample consists of some 84,000 clones, 89% of them appearing once. The source was CD4+ or CD8+ T cells sorted from blood, collected in a trial of the OX40 agonist ivuxolimab. These receptors came from an adult with an advanced solid tumor such as melanoma, head and neck, liver or kidney cancer. CDR3s include the opening cysteine and the closing phenylalanine or tryptophan. The D gene is left open where the match is weak. Rows give clone size only sometimes, using once, few, many, or a class for an expanded clone.

14	-	TRBJ2-5	-	TRBV5-1	CASSRGGTQETQYF	TGCGCCAGCAGCCGAGGGGGGACGCAAGAGACCCAGTACTTC
15	-	TRBJ2-2	-	TRBV5-8	CASSVPGPNTGELFF	TGTGCCAGCAGCGTGCCGGGACCGAACACCGGGGAGCTGTTTTTT
15	-	TRBJ2-1	-	TRBV7-3	CASPTWEASYNEQFF	TGTGCCAGCCCGACTTGGGAGGCCTCCTACAATGAGCAGTTCTTC
15	-	TRBJ1-4	few	TRBV5-1	CASSLAGGAFEKLFF	TGCGCCAGCAGCTTGGCCGGGGGGGCCTTTGAAAAACTGTTTTTT
16	-	TRBJ1-6	-	TRBV6-5	CASSSASRGGNSPLHF	TGTGCCAGCAGTTCCGCGTCCAGGGGCGGCAATTCACCCCTCCACTTT
15	-	TRBJ2-1	-	TRBV5-1	CASSLGGRWKNEQFF	TGCGCCAGCAGCTTAGGGGGGCGGTGGAAGAATGAGCAGTTCTTC
14	-	TRBJ2-5	once	TRBV5-1	CASSPQGAGETQYF	TGCGCCAGCAGCCCGCAGGGCGCGGGGGAGACCCAGTACTTC
15	TRBD1	TRBJ2-5	-	TRBV7-9	CASSPRGQGSMAQYF	TGTGCCAGCAGCCCGAGGGGACAGGGTAGTATGGCCCAGTACTTC
12	-	TRBJ2-5	-	TRBV9	CASSAPGGTQYF	TGTGCCAGCAGCGCGCCCGGGGGGACCCAGTACTTC
13	TRBD1	TRBJ1-6	-	TRBV10-3	CAIKGQGNSPLHF	TGTGCCATCAAGGGACAGGGGAACTCACCCCTCCACTTT
14	TRBD1	TRBJ2-2	-	TRBV7-3	CASSQGTVGGELFF	TGTGCCAGCAGCCAGGGGACAGTCGGCGGGGAGCTGTTTTTT
15	-	TRBJ2-3	-	TRBV2	CASSESWGGTGGEYF	TGTGCCAGCAGTGAAAGCTGGGGAGGGACGGGGGGCGAGTATTTT
15	-	TRBJ2-5	-	TRBV19	CASSMDGAGQETQYF	TGTGCCAGTAGTATGGACGGGGCGGGCCAAGAGACCCAGTACTTC
16	TRBD1	TRBJ1-6	-	TRBV19	CASSMRQGARDSPLHF	TGTGCCAGTAGTATGAGACAGGGGGCGCGGGATTCACCCCTCCACTTT
14	-	TRBJ2-4	-	TRBV11-3	CASSGGGWGNIQYF	TGTGCCAGCAGTGGGGGCGGATGGGGGAACATTCAGTACTTC
14	TRBD1	TRBJ2-1	-	TRBV18	CASSRDRTHNEQFF	TGTGCCAGCTCACGGGACAGAACACACAATGAGCAGTTCTTC
17	TRBD2	TRBJ2-2	once	TRBV4-1	CASRSVLGLENTGELFF	TGCGCCAGCAGGTCGGTTTTGGGACTAGAGAACACCGGGGAGCTGTTTTTT
14	-	TRBJ1-5	-	TRBV7-2	CASSLIGTYQPQHF	TGTGCCAGCAGCTTAATCGGGACCTATCAGCCCCAGCATTTT
13	-	TRBJ2-4	-	TRBV11-2	CASSVGGLGIQYF	TGTGCCAGCAGCGTGGGGGGGCTAGGCATTCAGTACTTC
14	-	TRBJ2-1	-	TRBV5-4	CASSSSLGRNEQFF	TGTGCCAGCAGCTCCTCGCTGGGGCGGAATGAGCAGTTCTTC